The clone carrying this T cell receptor (beta chain) was recorded a few times. Antigen unknown. The sample comes from a study of cytomegalovirus exposure and HLA in healthy donors. Regarding the study as a whole: Rarity characterized most TCR sequences, yet some public TCRs appeared in many donors. First-cohort TCR clusters were later found to tend to co-occur in the roughly 130 validation repertoires.

Clones were read by immunoSEQ multiplex PCR, and TCRdb kept only the in-frame ones, dropping some. Among 220,000 or so clones listed, about 93% were seen once. V dropped 6 bases and J dropped 2; count of bases not matched to a gene: 16. The CDR3 is made up of 19 amino acids. Germline V lookup: CDR1 SGHDT, CDR2 YYEEEE. The origin of this receptor is a young woman in good health and CMV-seronegative. The chain joins TRBV5-6 to TRBJ2-3; 12 bases match TRBD1. Sequencing used PBMCs. CDR3 nucleotides: TGTGCCAGCATCTACTCCGGGACAGGGGGCATAGGGTACACAGATACGCAGTATTTT. This codes for CASIYSGTGGIGYTDTQYF.